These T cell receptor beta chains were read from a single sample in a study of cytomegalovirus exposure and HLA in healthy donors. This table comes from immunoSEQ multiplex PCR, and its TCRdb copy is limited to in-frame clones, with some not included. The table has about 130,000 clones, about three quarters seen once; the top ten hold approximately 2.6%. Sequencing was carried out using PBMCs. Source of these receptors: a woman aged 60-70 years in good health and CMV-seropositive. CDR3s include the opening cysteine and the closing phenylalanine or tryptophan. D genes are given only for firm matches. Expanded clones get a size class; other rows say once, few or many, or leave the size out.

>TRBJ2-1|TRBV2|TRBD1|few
TGTGCCAGCAACCCTCCGACAGGGGGTAATGAGCAGTTCTTC
CASNPPTGGNEQFF
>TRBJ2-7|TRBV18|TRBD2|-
TGTGCCAGCTCAAGCGGGGTATCGGACGAGCAGTACTTC
CASSSGVSDEQYF
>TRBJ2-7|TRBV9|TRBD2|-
TGTGCCAGCAGCGTAGTATTAGCGGGGACCTCCTACGAGCAGTACTTC
CASSVVLAGTSYEQYF
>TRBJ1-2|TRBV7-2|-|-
TGTGCCAGCAGCCCGAGTGGGGGCCTAGCTAACTATGGCTACACCTTC
CASSPSGGLANYGYTF
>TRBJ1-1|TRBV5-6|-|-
TGTGCCAGCAGCCCCGGGAGCTCATTTCCAGCTTTCTTT
CASSPGSSFPAFF
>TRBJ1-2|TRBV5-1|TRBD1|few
TGCGCCAGCAGTCCGGGACAGGGGGCCTCTGGCTACACCTTC
CASSPGQGASGYTF
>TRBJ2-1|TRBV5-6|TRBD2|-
TGTGCCAGCAGCCCAGGACTAGCGGGGGGAGAGTTCTTC
CASSPGLAGGEFF
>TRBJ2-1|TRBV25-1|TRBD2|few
TGTGCCAGCAGTCCCTTCGGTAGCGGGGGTGAGCAGTTCTTC
CASSPFGSGGEQFF
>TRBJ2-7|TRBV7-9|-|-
TGTTCCAGCAGCTTAATAGAGGAGTCCTACGAGCAGTACTTC
CSSSLIEESYEQYF
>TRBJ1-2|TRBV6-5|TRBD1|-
TGTGCCAGCAGTGCGACAGGGAAGGTTGGCTACACCTTC
CASSATGKVGYTF
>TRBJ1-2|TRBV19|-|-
TGTGCCAGTCAAGTGGGAGGACGCGGCTACACCTTC
CASQVGGRGYTF
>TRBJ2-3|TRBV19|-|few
TGTGCCAGTAGTCTGGGCTCCACAGATACGCAGTATTTT
CASSLGSTDTQYF
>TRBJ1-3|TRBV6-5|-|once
TGTGCCAGCAGGACGGGTGTGTCCCCCGGAAACACCATATATTTT
CASRTGVSPGNTIYF
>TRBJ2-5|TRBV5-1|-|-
TGCGCCAGCAGCGATACGGTGCAAGAGACCCAGTACTTC
CASSDTVQETQYF
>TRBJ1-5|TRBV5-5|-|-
TGTGCCAGCAGCTCTAACAGGGATAGCAATCAGCCCCAGCATTTT
CASSSNRDSNQPQHF